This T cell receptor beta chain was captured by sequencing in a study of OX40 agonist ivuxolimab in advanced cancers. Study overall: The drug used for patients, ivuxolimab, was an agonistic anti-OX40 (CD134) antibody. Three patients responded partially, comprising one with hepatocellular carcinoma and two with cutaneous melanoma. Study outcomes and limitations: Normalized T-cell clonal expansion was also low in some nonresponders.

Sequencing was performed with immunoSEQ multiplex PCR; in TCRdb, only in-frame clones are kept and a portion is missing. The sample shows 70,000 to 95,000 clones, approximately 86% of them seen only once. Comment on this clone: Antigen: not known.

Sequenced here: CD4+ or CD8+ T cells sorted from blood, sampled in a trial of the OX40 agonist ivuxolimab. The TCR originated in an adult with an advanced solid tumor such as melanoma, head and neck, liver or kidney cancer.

CDR3 loop: CASSESTPGNEQFF. The CDR3 DNA reads as TGCGCCAGCAGTGAGTCGACTCCGGGGAATGAGCAGTTCTTC. The V call is TRBV10-1, the J call TRBJ2-1; the D gene is possibly TRBD2 (5 bases). Trimming left V 0 bases short and J 7 bases short, with 10 bases between. The CDR3 has 14 residues. Germline V CDR1 and CDR2: WNHNN, SYGVQD (reference sequence).